Shown below are 8 T cell receptor beta chains from a single sample sequenced in a study of blood T cells in healthy people across ages. For the second PCR, which ran for about 6 to 12 cycles, a sample-barcoded 5' primer and a J-beta primer mix were used. TCRdb fed the 5' RACE reads into MiXCR, producing one record per CDR3 protein. Of 1.5 million or so distinct CDR3 sequences listed, approximately 40% are singletons. The sample consisted of blood. All receptors come from a woman between 18 and 29 years old in good health.

This chain connects TRBV27 to TRBJ2-3; 10 bases are a match to TRBD2. The ends lost 4 bases at V and 4 bases at J; junction bases unmatched: 8. CDR3 length: 16 residues. Germline CDR1 MNHEY, CDR2 SMNVEV (reference sequence). The CDR3 sequence: CASSYLAGESSDTQYF. CDR3 in DNA: TGTGCCAGCAGTTATCTAGCGGGGGAGTCCTCAGATACGCAGTATTTT.

The chain uses TRBV5-1 and TRBJ1-4; D is unresolved. With 0 bases removed from V and 8 bases from J, the gap between germline ends came to 11 bases. The CDR3 is 14 residues long. Looked up from germline, CDR1 is SGHRS and CDR2 is YFSETQ. The CDR3 is CASSLGGPREKLFF. DNA of the CDR3: TGCGCCAGCAGCTTGGGAGGGCCGCGGGAAAAACTGTTTTTT. Combining the CDR3 with reference TRBV5-1 and TRBJ1-4 gives the whole variable domain KAGVTQTPRYLIKTRGQQVTLSCSPISGHRSVSWYQQTPGQGLQFLFEYFSETQRNKGNFPGRFSGRQFSNSRSEMNVSTLELGDSALYLCASSLGGPREKLFFGSGTQLSVL.

The rearrangement links TRBV7-9 to TRBJ2-1; D may be TRBD2 (7 bases). CDR1 SEHNR and CDR2 FQNEAQ come from the germline V gene (reference sequence). CDR3 length: 12 residues. Trimming pared 7 bases from V and 7 bases from J, leaving 11 bases between. The CDR3 reads CASTRGGNEQFF. CDR3 bases: TGTGCCAGCACGAGGGGGGGGAATGAGCAGTTCTTC.

On this clonotype itself: With a much larger clone just one base away, this may be a read error. The J gene is TRBJ1-5, the V gene TRBV15; no definite D call. Germline V lookup: CDR1 LNHNV, CDR2 YYDKDF (reference sequence). The length of the CDR3 is 12 residues. CDR3 sequence: CATTRGFQPQHF. As DNA, the CDR3 is TGTGCCACCACCAGAGGGTTTCAGCCCCAGCATTTT.

This clonotype was seen once. Mismatch with germline at one junction end may stem from a read error. The V call is TRBV10-3, the J call TRBJ2-7; 11 bases line up with TRBD1. Germline V gene data show CDR1 as ENHRY and CDR2 as SYGVKD. CDR3 length: 15 residues. CDR3: CATRTGGPALCEQYF. As DNA, the CDR3 is TGTGCCACCAGGACAGGGGGCCCAGCTCTTTGCGAGCAGTATTTC.

This chain links TRBV6-6 with TRBJ1-6; the match to TRBD1 covers 8 bases. V shed 8 bases, J shed 7 bases, and the junction held 4 bases outside the gene matches. The CDR3 extends over 13 amino acids. Germline V CDR1 and CDR2: MNHNY, SVGAGI (reference sequence). In DNA form, the CDR3 reads TGTGCCAGCGAAAACAGGGGGAATTCACCCCTCCACTTT. Protein sequence: CASENRGNSPLHF.

The chain is built from TRBV7-2 and TRBJ2-1; 8 bases map to TRBD2. Germline V gene lookup returns CDR1 SGHTA and CDR2 FQGNSA. CDR3 length: 15 residues. V lost 5 bases, J lost 2 bases, and 5 bases stayed unmatched. The CDR3 nucleotides are TGTGCCAGCAGCACCCAGCGGGGGACCTACAATGAGCAGTTCTTC. Translation gives CASSTQRGTYNEQFF. The full variable domain, rest sourced from reference TRBV7-2 and TRBJ2-1, is GAGVSQSPSNKVTEKGKDVELRCDPISGHTALYWYRQSLGQGLEFLIYFQGNSAPDKSGLPSDRFSAERTGGSVSTLTIQRTQQEDSAVYLCASSTQRGTYNEQFFGPGTRLTVL.

V usage is TRBV25-1 and J usage is TRBJ1-1; D not certain. Per germline, CDR1 MGHDK and CDR2 SYGVNS. With 10 bases removed from V and 6 bases from J, the gap between germline ends came to 12 bases. There are 11 residues in the CDR3. CDR3 in amino acids: CATTLRAEAFF. As DNA, the CDR3 is TGTGCCACCACCCTCCGGGCTGAAGCTTTCTTT.